A single sample is the source of the 28 T cell receptor beta chains below, sequenced in a study of blood T cells in healthy people across ages. Using a J-beta primer mix together with a sample-barcoded 5' primer, a second PCR was run for roughly 6 to 12 cycles. One entry per CDR3 protein results from TCRdb running MiXCR on the 5' RACE reads. The table has approximately 940,000 distinct CDR3 sequences, roughly 50% seen once. Material for sequencing was blood. These receptors were obtained from a man between 25 and 39 years old in good health.

The V gene is TRBV28, the J gene TRBJ2-7, with a possible D match to TRBD1 (6 bases). The CDR3 consists of 16 residues. Germline lookup yields CDR1 MDHEN and CDR2 SYDVKM. Trimming stripped 3 bases from V and 0 bases from J, with 15 bases between. CDR3 sequence (DNA): TGTGCCAGCAGTTTCTTTAGGGGGACAAGCTCCTACGAGCAGTACTTC. Its protein is CASSFFRGTSSYEQYF.

This CDR3 reads CASSFLGQGNYNEQFF. CDR3 coding DNA: TGTGCCAGCAGTTTTTTGGGACAGGGAAACTACAATGAGCAGTTCTTC. The V gene is TRBV12-3 or TRBV12-4, the J gene TRBJ2-1, with TRBD1 identical over 9 bases. V was pared by 3 bases and J by 3 bases, with 6 bases of the junction left unmatched. The length of the CDR3 is 16 residues.

The sample holds one count of this clonotype. V gene TRBV5-1 combines with J gene TRBJ2-1, with D perhaps TRBD1 (6 bases). Trimming pared 3 bases from V and 6 bases from J, leaving 10 bases between. The CDR3 totals 13 residues. Germline V CDR1 and CDR2: SGHRS, YFSETQ. Here the CDR3 reads CASSWLGGNEQFF. CDR3 nucleotides: TGCGCCAGCAGCTGGCTAGGGGGCAATGAGCAGTTCTTC. The complete variable domain, with remaining parts taken from reference TRBV5-1 and TRBJ2-1, reads KAGVTQTPRYLIKTRGQQVTLSCSPISGHRSVSWYQQTPGQGLQFLFEYFSETQRNKGNFPGRFSGRQFSNSRSEMNVSTLELGDSALYLCASSWLGGNEQFFGPGTRLTVL.

The genes are TRBV20-1 and TRBJ1-2; D remains unclear. Trimming took 2 bases from V and 4 from J, leaving 14 bases between them. Germline V gives CDR1 DFQATT, CDR2 SNEGSKA (reference sequence). The CDR3 loop spans 14 amino acids. CDR3 protein: CSARRGRSGYGYTF. The CDR3 DNA reads TGCAGTGCTAGAAGAGGCAGGAGCGGCTATGGCTACACCTTC.

The chain carries TRBV4-1 and TRBJ2-7, with 7 bases identical to TRBD1. In germline, CDR1 is MGHRA, CDR2 YSYEKL. The CDR3 has 15 amino acids. With 0 bases clipped from V and 2 bases from J, the junction kept 4 bases outside the gene matches. CDR3 region: CASSQDDRATYEQYF. DNA of the CDR3: TGCGCCAGCAGCCAAGACGACAGGGCGACCTACGAGCAGTACTTC.

J is TRBJ1-2 and V is TRBV14; unclear D gene. Trimming cost V 4 bases and J 6 bases, with 15 bases left between them. The CDR3 contains 14 residues. From germline, CDR1 is SGHDN and CDR2 FVKESK. The chain's CDR3 is CASSLPGRIDGYTF. CDR3 DNA sequence: TGTGCCAGCAGCCTCCCCGGGAGGATCGATGGCTACACCTTC.

In its sample, this clonotype was seen a few times. V gene TRBV6-5 combines with J gene TRBJ1-2; no definite D call. This CDR3 has 15 residues. Trimming left V 2 bases short and J 4 bases short, with 14 bases between. Germline CDR1 and CDR2: MNHEY and SVGAGI. CDR3 in DNA: TGTGCCAGCAGTTACGGGTTCCTCGGTGCCTATGGCTACACCTTC. Protein: CASSYGFLGAYGYTF.

Of note for this clonotype: At one end the junction does not follow the germline gene, possibly because of a read error. The V gene is TRBV18, the J gene TRBJ2-4; D is perhaps TRBD2 (5 bases). Germline V CDR1 and CDR2: KGHSH, LQKENI. The CDR3 loop spans 11 amino acids. CDR3 in amino acids: CAISLGDIQYF. The CDR3 DNA follows: TGTGCCATCTCACTAGGAGACATTCAGTACTTC.

The chain couples TRBV7-9 to TRBJ1-5; unclear D gene. Per germline, CDR1 SEHNR and CDR2 FQNEAQ (reference sequence). The V end lost 2 bases, the J end lost 5 bases, and 13 bases lay between the germline ends. CDR3 length equals 15 residues. Written as DNA, the CDR3 is TGTGCCAGCAGCTTATTTGGAGGGCCTTATCAGCCCCAGCATTTT. It encodes CASSLFGGPYQPQHF.

This clonotype has only one observation. The chain is built from TRBV11-2 and TRBJ2-7; no clear D gene. This CDR3 comprises 16 residues. Trimming removed 4 bases at V and 0 bases at J, with 16 bases between. From germline, CDR1 is SGHAT and CDR2 FQNNGV. In nucleotides, the CDR3 is TGTGCCAGCAGCTCCTGGCTACAGCAAAGCTCCTACGAGCAGTACTTC. Protein product: CASSSWLQQSSYEQYF.

Details on this clonotype: Its ends do not fully match the called genes, so a read error is possible. The rearrangement uses TRBV6-2 or TRBV6-3 and TRBJ2-6, with a weak D call TRBD1 (6 bases). This CDR3 is 15 amino acids long. Germline CDR1 reads MNHEY; CDR2 reads SVGEGT. CDR3 nucleotide sequence: TGTGCCAGCAGTTACTCGGGGGCCGGGGCCAACGTCCAGACTTTC. Protein sequence: CASSYSGAGANVQTF.

The rearrangement uses TRBV28 and TRBJ2-7; TRBD2 matches at 9 bases. Trimming removed 5 bases from V and 2 bases from J; junction bases left unmatched: 7. This CDR3 region has 15 residues. The germline V gene encodes CDR1 MDHEN and CDR2 SYDVKM. The CDR3 reads CASSISAGGAYEQYF. The CDR3 DNA is TGTGCCAGCAGTATTTCGGCGGGGGGGGCCTACGAGCAGTACTTC.

This clonotype was counted once. The V and J genes are TRBV3-1 and TRBJ2-7; TRBD1 matches 8 bases. Germline loops: CDR1 LGHDT, CDR2 YNNKEL (reference sequence). This CDR3 comprises 13 residues. J gave up 7 bases and V 1 base, and 3 bases lay outside the gene matches. CDR3 sequence (DNA): TGTGCCAGCAGCCAAGGACAGGGGAAGGAGCAGTACTTC. It encodes CASSQGQGKEQYF.

This clonotype was observed a handful of times. The genes are TRBV3-1 and TRBJ2-3; 7 nucleotides match TRBD1. The CDR3 totals 17 residues. The ends lost 1 base at V and 3 bases at J; junction bases unmatched: 10. CDR1 is LGHDT and CDR2 is YNNKEL in the germline V gene (reference sequence). The CDR3: CASSQVRDSRITDTQYF. In nucleotides, the CDR3 is TGTGCCAGCAGCCAAGTTCGGGACAGTAGGATTACAGATACGCAGTATTTT.

This clonotype appeared once. The chain carries TRBV24-1 and TRBJ2-1; 7 positions match TRBD1. V lost 1 base to trimming and J lost 2 bases; unmatched junction nucleotides: 7. The CDR3 extends over 17 amino acids. Germline V CDR1 and CDR2: KGHDR, SFDVKD. CDR3 DNA: TGTGCCACCAGTGATTTCGCCCGGGACAGAACCTACAATGAGCAGTTCTTC. Protein sequence: CATSDFARDRTYNEQFF.

The V and J genes are TRBV20-1 and TRBJ2-7; 7 bases match TRBD1. The CDR3 covers 14 residues. J gave up 1 base and V 2 bases, and 5 bases lay outside the gene matches. Germline V lookup: CDR1 DFQATT, CDR2 SNEGSKA (reference sequence). This CDR3 is CSARPGQASYEQYF. CDR3 DNA sequence: TGCAGTGCTAGACCAGGACAGGCTTCCTACGAGCAGTACTTC.

The genes are TRBV7-3 and TRBJ1-2, with D unresolved. The V and J ends lost 5 bases and 8 bases respectively, with 15 bases between them. Germline loops: CDR1 SGHTA, CDR2 FQGTGA. This CDR3 contains 13 residues. CDR3 DNA sequence: TGTGCCAGCAGCCGTCCCCGAGACAAGGGCTACACCTTC. The encoded protein is CASSRPRDKGYTF.

The rearrangement joins TRBV9 to TRBJ2-5; TRBD1 matches at 8 bases. V shed 0 bases and J 5 bases; nucleotides not matched to a gene: 9. This CDR3 comprises 16 residues. Germline V lookup: CDR1 SGDLS, CDR2 YYNGEE. The CDR3 here is CASSVAPQGAEETQYF. Written as DNA, the CDR3 is TGTGCCAGCAGCGTAGCCCCGCAGGGGGCTGAGGAGACCCAGTACTTC.

The rearrangement links TRBV6-2 or TRBV6-3 to TRBJ2-1, with D perhaps matching TRBD2 (7 bases). From germline, CDR1 is MNHEY and CDR2 SVGEGT. The CDR3 has 16 residues. Trimming took off 5 bases at V and 1 base at J, with 15 bases between the two ends. The DNA for the CDR3 is TGTGCCAGCAGTCCACACGGGGGGCCGTCCTACAATGAGCAGTTCTTC. Translated: CASSPHGGPSYNEQFF.

This chain joins TRBV7-9 and TRBJ1-1; tentative D call: TRBD1 (5 bases). This CDR3 is built from 13 residues. Trimming took off 7 bases at V and 6 bases at J, with 15 bases between the two ends. Germline lookup yields CDR1 SEHNR and CDR2 FQNEAQ (reference sequence). The CDR3 DNA is TGTGCCAGCACCTCAAGGACGGGGCCTGAAGCTTTCTTT. The encoded protein is CASTSRTGPEAFF.

The chain recombines TRBV29-1 with TRBJ2-4, with 7 bases that match TRBD2. Looked up from germline, CDR1 is SQVTM and CDR2 is ANQGSEA. The CDR3 runs to 13 residues. Losses at the gene ends were 7 bases for V and 13 bases for J; bases not matched to a gene: 16. The CDR3 spells CSAPGLRPGEQYF. DNA of the CDR3: TGCAGCGCCCCGGGACTACGGCCTGGGGAGCAGTACTTC.

For the CDR3, the DNA is TGTGCCAGCAGCTTAGCCGGGAGCAGGTCCAATGAGCAGTACTTC. Translation gives CASSLAGSRSNEQYF. J is TRBJ2-5 and V is TRBV7-2, with TRBD2 as a possible D gene (6 bases). CDR3 length: 15 amino acids. V was trimmed by 0 bases and J by 11 bases, leaving 19 bases between them. Germline V CDR1 and CDR2: SGHTA, FQGNSA. Based on the CDR3 plus reference TRBV7-2 and TRBJ2-5, the full variable domain is GAGVSQSPSNKVTEKGKDVELRCDPISGHTALYWYRQSLGQGLEFLIYFQGNSAPDKSGLPSDRFSAERTGGSVSTLTIQRTQQEDSAVYLCASSLAGSRSNEQYFGPGTRLLVL.

V gene TRBV12-3 or TRBV12-4 combines with J gene TRBJ2-7; 8 bases align to TRBD1. Trimming took 2 bases from V and 0 from J; bases not matched to a gene: 3. This CDR3 is 15 amino acids long. In DNA form, the CDR3 reads TGTGCCAGCAGTTTATGGGACAGGAGCTCCTACGAGCAGTACTTC. This codes for CASSLWDRSSYEQYF.

The chain is built from TRBV3-1 and TRBJ2-7, with 7 bases identical to TRBD1. Germline assignment: CDR1 LGHDT and CDR2 YNNKEL (reference sequence). After removal of 7 bases from V and 2 bases from J, the junction contained 8 bases not matched to a gene. There are 14 residues in the CDR3. CDR3 sequence (DNA): TGTGCCAGCACTTTATCCGGGACAGCCTACGAGCAGTACTTC. It translates to CASTLSGTAYEQYF.

The chain couples TRBV29-1 to TRBJ2-5; 7 bases are shared with TRBD2. Unmatched junction bases numbered 12, after V lost 2 bases and J lost 3 bases. Germline V CDR1 and CDR2: SQVTM, ANQGSEA. This CDR3 region has 16 residues. The CDR3 reads CSVELGDYRKKETQYF. CDR3 coding DNA: TGCAGCGTTGAATTGGGGGACTACCGGAAAAAAGAGACCCAGTACTTC. The full variable domain, with the rest looked up from reference TRBV29-1 and TRBJ2-5, is SAVISQKPSRDICQRGTSLTIQCQVDSQVTMMFWYRQQPGQSLTLIATANQGSEATYESGFVIDKFPISRPNLTFSTLTVSNMSPEDSSIYLCSVELGDYRKKETQYFGPGTRLLVL.

The rearrangement joins TRBV3-1 to TRBJ1-4; D may be TRBD1 (5 bases). This CDR3 has 15 amino acids. The germline CDR1 and CDR2 sequences are LGHDT and YNNKEL (reference sequence). V gave up 3 bases and J gave up 2 bases, with 10 bases separating them. This CDR3 is CASSHGGPTNEKLFF. CDR3 nucleotide sequence: TGTGCCAGCAGCCACGGGGGACCTACTAATGAAAAACTGTTTTTT.

The chain is built from TRBV6-5 and TRBJ1-1; no firm D call. CDR3 length equals 13 residues. Trimming took 2 bases from V and 8 from J, leaving 12 bases between them. Per germline, CDR1 MNHEY and CDR2 SVGAGI. CDR3 DNA: TGTGCCAGCAGTTACGCCGGACGGAGCGAAGCTTTCTTT. Residues: CASSYAGRSEAFF.

The chain carries TRBV6-2 or TRBV6-3 and TRBJ1-2, with D hard to call. Germline V gene lookup returns CDR1 MNHEY and CDR2 SVGEGT. V was pared by 5 bases and J by 2 bases, with 12 bases between. The CDR3 consists of 14 residues. Here the CDR3 reads CASSDEGGNYGYTF. The CDR3 DNA sequence: TGTGCCAGCAGTGATGAAGGAGGGAACTATGGCTACACCTTC.